This T cell receptor beta chain was sequenced for a study of T cell responses to AZD1222 COVID-19 vaccine. The CDR3 is made up of 13 amino acids. V gave up 3 bases and J gave up 7 bases, with 12 bases separating them. The germline CDR1 and CDR2 sequences are LGHNT and FRNRAP. A few counts support this clone. Generated by immunoSEQ multiplex PCR, the TCRdb table keeps only in-frame clones and is missing some. The sample yields some 150,000 clones, roughly 88% seen once. The clonotype comes from an adult who received the MenACWY meningococcal vaccine as a control. Sequences were derived from peripheral blood, sampled 28 days after the second dose of the MenACWY control vaccine. The V gene is TRBV12-5, the J gene TRBJ1-2, with D perhaps TRBD1 (5 bases). The CDR3 DNA reads TGTGCTAGTGGTTTATCAGGGTCCAGTGGCTACACCTTC. It specifies CASGLSGSSGYTF.